These 24 T cell receptor beta chains came from one sample sequenced in a study of vaccination and CD4 T cells after COVID-19. Their target antigens are unknown. Sequencing of the DNA from cultured CD4+ T cells was carried out with the Oncomine TCR Beta short-read assay. TCRdb reprocessed the PCR reads with MiXCR, giving one entry per CDR3 protein. Altogether roughly 4,800 distinct CDR3 sequences are present, approximately 57% being singletons, with the ten largest covering approximately 34%. Specified treatment: approximately nine-day PBMC culture with coronavirus spike peptide pools or control peptides (ViraFEST assay). CD4+ T cells that came from the unexposed donor were collected before the COVID-19 pandemic (2011-2018). The sequencing input was CD4+ T cells from blood, cultured in vitro. These receptors were collected from a human donor in good health.

The chain recombines TRBV12-3 or TRBV12-4 with TRBJ1-1; TRBD1 matches 7 bases. Trimming cost V 7 bases and J 1 base; bases outside gene matches: 3. CDR3 length: 13 residues. CDR3 amino acids: CASKGTANTEAFF. In DNA, the CDR3 is TGTGCCAGCAAAGGGACAGCGAACACTGAAGCTTTCTTT.

The V and J genes are TRBV7-9 and TRBJ1-2, with a tentative D call TRBD1 (5 bases). V was shortened by 1 base and J by 8 bases, with 14 bases between the two germline ends. Germline V gene data show CDR1 as SEHNR and CDR2 as FQNEAQ (reference sequence). CDR3 length equals 14 residues. The DNA for the CDR3 is TGTGCCAGCAGCTTAGGGGGGATTGCCTACGGCTACACCTTC. This translates into CASSLGGIAYGYTF.

This clonotype was observed once. The chain uses TRBV5-1 and TRBJ1-6; TRBD1 aligns across 7 bases. The CDR3 has 13 amino acids. The germline gives CDR1 SGHRS, CDR2 YFSETQ. V shed 4 bases and J 14 bases; nucleotides not matched to a gene: 9. CDR3 sequence (DNA): TGCGCCAGCAGCCAAGAGACAGGGCTCTCCCTCCACTTT. Amino acids: CASSQETGLSLHF.

This clonotype was seen a handful of times. This chain uses TRBV19 with TRBJ1-1; possible D gene TRBD1, 5 bases. This CDR3 has 14 residues. With 4 bases removed from V and 4 bases from J, the gap between germline ends came to 13 bases. CDR1 is LNHDA, CDR2 SQIVND, per germline (reference sequence). This CDR3 is CASSSRRGPTEAFF. CDR3 coding DNA: TGTGCCAGTAGTAGCCGTCGGGGCCCCACTGAAGCTTTCTTT.

This clonotype came up a few times. This rearrangement joins TRBV11-2 to TRBJ1-2, with D tentatively TRBD1 (5 bases). The V gene lost 3 bases and the J gene lost 8 bases, with 7 bases spanning the gap. This CDR3 has 11 residues. CDR1 SGHAT and CDR2 FQNNGV come from the germline V gene. The chain's CDR3 is CASSFRGGYTF. Written as DNA, the CDR3 is TGTGCCAGCAGCTTTCGGGGGGGCTACACCTTC.

This clonotype came up once. The chain uses TRBV19 and TRBJ1-1; no firm D call. V was pared by 8 bases and J by 1 base, with 14 bases between. CDR3 length equals 14 residues. Germline CDR1 reads LNHDA; CDR2 reads SQIVND (reference sequence). DNA of the CDR3: TGTGCCAGTTCCAAGGCCTTCCCGAACACTGAAGCTTTCTTT. Translation: CASSKAFPNTEAFF.

Only a few counts were recorded for this clonotype. Here the CDR3 DNA reads TGTGCCAGCAGCATAAGACAGATTGCGAACACTGAAGCTTTCTTT. Encoded protein: CASSIRQIANTEAFF. The chain carries TRBV7-2 and TRBJ1-1; TRBD1 might be the D (5 bases). Germline V gives CDR1 SGHTA, CDR2 FQGNSA. Deletions cut 5 bases from V and 1 base from J, with 14 bases between. The CDR3 length is 15 residues.

The chain carries TRBV7-9 and TRBJ1-5; 9 nucleotides match TRBD1. The CDR3 runs 16 residues. Germline trimming cut 5 bases from V and 9 bases from J; bases unmatched to any gene: 14. Per the germline V gene, CDR1 is SEHNR and CDR2 is FQNEAQ (reference sequence). The CDR3 here is CASSPAGQGPEGPQHF. In DNA form, the CDR3 reads TGTGCCAGCAGCCCAGCCGGACAGGGGCCCGAGGGGCCCCAGCATTTT.

The rearrangement joins TRBV7-2 to TRBJ1-2, with D unresolved. Germline CDR1 is SGHTA and CDR2 is FQGNSA. Trimming pared 4 bases from V and 4 bases from J, leaving 10 bases between. CDR3 length: 13 amino acids. The chain's CDR3 is CASSSVGPYGYTF. The CDR3 bases are TGTGCCAGCAGCTCGGTCGGGCCCTATGGCTACACCTTC.

This clonotype was counted between two and nine times. V is TRBV27 and J is TRBJ1-1, with a possible D match to TRBD1 (5 bases). The germline V gene has CDR1 MNHEY and CDR2 SMNVEV (reference sequence). This CDR3 is 19 amino acids long. Trimming cost V 6 bases and J 1 base, with 27 bases left between them. The CDR3 loop reads CASSARGMGRGRENTEAFF. CDR3 nucleotide sequence: TGTGCCAGCAGCGCGAGAGGTATGGGAAGGGGACGGGAGAACACTGAAGCTTTCTTT.

This clonotype has more than one count but fewer than ten. The chain carries TRBV7-2 and TRBJ1-3, with D hard to call. There are 14 residues in the CDR3. Germline V gene data show CDR1 as SGHTA and CDR2 as FQGNSA. V shed 2 bases and J shed 2 bases, with 7 bases lying between them. The CDR3 DNA follows: TGTGCCAGCAGCTTATTAGGGCCTGGAAACACCATATATTTT. This codes for CASSLLGPGNTIYF.

The chain links TRBV19 to TRBJ1-2, with 9 bases matching TRBD1. Trimming cost V 4 bases and J 6 bases; bases outside gene matches: 9. CDR3 length: 15 residues. Per germline, CDR1 LNHDA and CDR2 SQIVND (reference sequence). The CDR3 loop reads CASSTTGQGGDGYTF. The CDR3 nucleotides read TGTGCCAGTAGTACAACGGGACAGGGAGGTGATGGCTACACCTTC.

This clonotype was detected a few times. The junction shows a germline mismatch at one end, possibly a read error. The chain couples TRBV6-1 to TRBJ1-1; D remains ambiguous. Germline CDR1 and CDR2: MNHNS and SASEGT. The CDR3 contains 13 residues. CDR3 amino acids: CASTSPVNTEALF. The CDR3 DNA sequence: TGTGCCAGCACTTCGCCCGTGAACACTGAAGCTCTCTTT.

J is TRBJ2-1 and V is TRBV19; TRBD1 matches at 9 bases. The trim removed 7 bases at V and 4 bases at J, leaving 8 bases unmatched. CDR1 LNHDA and CDR2 SQIVND come from the germline V gene (reference sequence). The CDR3 length is 15 residues. The CDR3, as DNA: TGTGCCAGTACCATGGGGGACAGGGAGTACAATGAGCAGTTCTTC. Residues: CASTMGDREYNEQFF.

The V gene is TRBV18, the J gene TRBJ2-1, with TRBD2 matching 9 bases. This CDR3 is 19 amino acids long. V was clipped by 3 bases and J by 1 base; unmatched bases: 13. Per the germline V gene, CDR1 is KGHSH and CDR2 is LQKENI. The CDR3, as DNA: TGTGCCAGCTCACCGCCCAGGGGGGCGGGAGGGGCTTCCTACAATGAGCAGTTCTTC. It specifies CASSPPRGAGGASYNEQFF.

In its sample, this clonotype was seen a few times. The chain couples TRBV15 to TRBJ1-1; the D is unclear. Trimming stripped 0 bases from V and 8 bases from J, with 10 bases between. The CDR3 contains 13 residues. The germline V gene encodes CDR1 LNHNV and CDR2 YYDKDF (reference sequence). The CDR3 nucleotides read TGTGCCACCAGCAGAGATCCCCGAGGGGAAGCTTTCTTT. It specifies CATSRDPRGEAFF.

This chain links TRBV6-5 with TRBJ2-1; 12 nucleotides agree with TRBD2. CDR3 size: 15 residues. V shed 4 bases, J shed 3 bases, and the junction held 1 base outside the gene matches. Germline CDR1 MNHEY, CDR2 SVGAGI. The CDR3 DNA is TGTGCCAGCAGTTTGACTAGCGGGAGCTACAATGAGCAGTTCTTC. Translated: CASSLTSGSYNEQFF.

This clonotype has more than one count but fewer than ten. This rearrangement joins TRBV15 to TRBJ2-5; TRBD1 matches at 12 bases. Germline lookup yields CDR1 LNHNV and CDR2 YYDKDF (reference sequence). There are 16 residues in the CDR3. The J segment lost 5 bases and the V segment lost 3 bases, leaving 7 bases of the junction unmatched. CDR3 protein: CATSRGDRGLGETQYF. The CDR3 coding sequence is TGTGCCACCAGCAGGGGGGACAGGGGGCTTGGGGAGACCCAGTACTTC. Full variable domain (rest looked up from reference TRBV15 and TRBJ2-5): DAMVIQNPRYQVTQFGKPVTLSCSQTLNHNVMYWYQQKSSQAPKLLFHYYDKDFNNEADTPDNFQSRRPNTSFCFLDIRSPGLGDTAMYLCATSRGDRGLGETQYFGPGTRLLVL.

The rearrangement joins TRBV6-1 to TRBJ1-6; no firm D call. Per the germline V gene, CDR1 is MNHNS and CDR2 is SASEGT. The length of the CDR3 is 14 residues. Trimming took 10 bases from V and 4 from J, leaving 14 bases between them. Here the CDR3 DNA reads TGTGCCATAAAAGGTGCTGATTATAATTCACCCCTCCACTTT. Amino acid sequence: CAIKGADYNSPLHF.

The J gene is TRBJ1-2, the V gene TRBV19, with D possibly matching TRBD1 (5 bases). CDR1 is LNHDA and CDR2 is SQIVND in the germline V gene (reference sequence). There are 17 residues in the CDR3. V was cut by 5 bases and J by 1 base, with 20 bases left in between. The CDR3 loop reads CASSSRLLQGVNYGYTF. The CDR3, as DNA: TGTGCCAGTAGTTCCCGCCTACTTCAGGGAGTTAACTATGGCTACACCTTC. Supplemented by reference TRBV19 and TRBJ1-2, the full variable domain reads DGGITQSPKYLFRKEGQNVTLSCEQNLNHDAMYWYRQDPGQGLRLIYYSQIVNDFQKGDIAEGYSVSREKKESFPLTVTSAQKNPTAFYLCASSSRLLQGVNYGYTFGSGTRLTVV.

This clonotype was seen a single time. V usage is TRBV6-1 and J usage is TRBJ2-4; D gene unclear. The CDR3 is 13 amino acids. Germline V gene sequence: CDR1 MNHNS, CDR2 SASEGT. Trimming shortened V by 6 bases and J by 7 bases, and 13 bases separated the two germline ends. CDR3 in amino acids: CASRADSTNIQYF. The CDR3 region has the DNA TGTGCCAGCAGGGCGGATAGCACGAACATTCAGTACTTC.

This clonotype was found a few times. This sequence joins TRBV6-1 and TRBJ1-5; D is undetermined. The germline V gene encodes CDR1 MNHNS and CDR2 SASEGT. V was cut by 4 bases and J by 4 bases, with 8 bases left in between. The CDR3 is 13 residues long. The CDR3 DNA is TGTGCCAGCAGTGCCCAGGCGAATCAGCCCCAGCATTTT. Translated, it gives CASSAQANQPQHF.

This rearrangement joins TRBV30 to TRBJ1-2; D not resolved. V shed 0 bases and J shed 2 bases, with 13 bases lying between them. This CDR3 is 15 amino acids long. The germline CDR1 and CDR2 sequences are GTSNPN and SVGIG (reference sequence). The CDR3 is CAWSVLPGRNYGYTF. The DNA for the CDR3 is TGTGCCTGGAGTGTATTGCCAGGCAGGAACTATGGCTACACCTTC.

The rearrangement links TRBV6-2 or TRBV6-3 to TRBJ1-5; possible D gene TRBD1, 5 bases. CDR3 length: 15 amino acids. Germline CDR1 is MNHEY and CDR2 is SVGEGT. Trimming removed 2 bases from V and 3 bases from J, with 11 bases in between. The CDR3 region is CASSYKGQPNQPQHF. For the CDR3, the DNA is TGTGCCAGCAGTTACAAGGGGCAGCCCAATCAGCCCCAGCATTTT.